The 28 T cell receptor beta chains below come from one sample, sequenced in a study of cytomegalovirus exposure and HLA in healthy donors. Assay used: immunoSEQ multiplex PCR; TCRdb lists only in-frame clones, some missing. The table includes 66,000 or so clones, around 97% detected once. Sequencing was done on a sample of PBMCs. All receptors derive from a woman between 18 and 30 years old in good health and CMV-seropositive.

The V gene is TRBV28, the J gene TRBJ1-2; 9 positions agree with TRBD1. The V gene end was trimmed by 7 bases and the J gene end by 4 bases; junction bases not matched to a gene: 7. Germline CDR1 is MDHEN and CDR2 is SYDVKM. This CDR3 spans 14 amino acids. The CDR3 sequence: CASIPGQGSYGYTF. The DNA for the CDR3 is TGTGCCAGCATCCCGGGACAGGGATCCTATGGCTACACCTTC.

The V call is TRBV6-5, the J call TRBJ2-7; 7 bases are a match to TRBD1. The CDR3 spans 14 residues. Germline values: CDR1 MNHEY, CDR2 SVGAGI. V trimming: 4 bases; J trimming: 2 bases; junction bases outside the gene matches: 5. The CDR3 DNA sequence: TGTGCCAGCAGTTCTCCGGGACAGACCTACGAGCAGTACTTC. Amino acids: CASSSPGQTYEQYF.

V and J are TRBV2 and TRBJ2-1, with TRBD2 identical over 11 bases. CDR3 length: 18 residues. V dropped 3 bases and J dropped 3; count of bases not matched to a gene: 10. The germline V gene has CDR1 SNHLY and CDR2 FYNNEI. CDR3 nucleotides: TGTGCCAGCAGTGATGGGATGGCACTAGCGGGAGTCTACAATGAGCAGTTCTTC. Encoded protein: CASSDGMALAGVYNEQFF.

This chain uses TRBV29-1 with TRBJ1-5; 7 bases agree with TRBD1. Germline V gene data show CDR1 as SQVTM and CDR2 as ANQGSEA. The CDR3 has 13 residues. Trimming at V came to 6 bases and at J to 5 bases, leaving 7 bases not matched to a gene. This CDR3 is CSVKTGTHQPQHF. In nucleotides, the CDR3 is TGCAGCGTCAAGACAGGGACCCATCAGCCCCAGCATTTT.

The chain carries TRBV5-1 and TRBJ2-7, with D perhaps matching TRBD2 (7 bases). This CDR3 has 12 amino acids. The V end lost 4 bases, the J end lost 8 bases, and 13 bases lay between the germline ends. Germline values: CDR1 SGHRS, CDR2 YFSETQ. The CDR3 protein is CASSEGGGKQYF. In DNA form, the CDR3 reads TGCGCCAGCAGCGAGGGGGGGGGTAAGCAGTACTTC.

The chain links TRBV18 to TRBJ2-5; TRBD2 matches at 11 bases. Looked up from germline, CDR1 is KGHSH and CDR2 is LQKENI. CDR3 length: 16 residues. Trimming cost V 5 bases and J 5 bases; bases outside gene matches: 10. The CDR3 spells CASSSDSGRAIETQYF. The CDR3 DNA reads as TGTGCCAGCTCATCCGATAGCGGGAGGGCCATCGAGACCCAGTACTTC. Drawing the rest from reference TRBV18 and TRBJ2-5, the complete variable domain is NAGVMQNPRHLVRRRGQEARLRCSPMKGHSHVYWYRQLPEEGLKFMVYLQKENIIDESGMPKERFSAEFPKEGPSILRIQQVVRGDSAAYFCASSSDSGRAIETQYFGPGTRLLVL.

The table lists this clone with a count of one. The chain employs TRBV6-1 and TRBJ2-7; 12 nucleotides agree with TRBD2. V lost 1 base and J lost 3; bases outside the gene matches: 4. This CDR3 spans 16 amino acids. Germline CDR1 is MNHNS and CDR2 is SASEGT. CDR3 amino acids: CASSEGTSGTLYEQYF. Here the CDR3 DNA reads TGTGCCAGCAGTGAAGGGACTAGCGGGACCCTCTACGAGCAGTACTTC.

The rearrangement joins TRBV27 to TRBJ2-1, with D perhaps TRBD1 (5 bases). This CDR3 has 14 amino acids. The germline V gene has CDR1 MNHEY and CDR2 SMNVEV (reference sequence). V lost 5 bases to trimming and J lost 2 bases, with 10 bases between them. CDR3 bases: TGTGCCAGCAGTCTCCAGGACACCTACAATGAGCAGTTCTTC. It translates to CASSLQDTYNEQFF.

This chain uses TRBV7-6 with TRBJ2-3, with 7 positions matching TRBD1. Germline CDR1 reads SGHVS; CDR2 reads FNYEAQ. J gave up 1 base and V 8 bases, and 9 bases lay outside the gene matches. This CDR3 has 15 amino acids. The CDR3 DNA sequence: TGTGCCAGCGGGGACCGGGACAGAGGCACAGATACGCAGTATTTT. Amino acids: CASGDRDRGTDTQYF.

The chain couples TRBV9 to TRBJ2-7; D call uncertain. Between the trimmed V and J ends, which lost 0 bases and 2 bases, there was a span of 6 bases. The CDR3 contains 13 residues. In germline, CDR1 is SGDLS, CDR2 YYNGEE. The CDR3 coding sequence is TGTGCCAGCAGCGTAGAATCGGCCTACGAGCAGTACTTC. This sequence encodes CASSVESAYEQYF.

V and J are TRBV19 and TRBJ1-5, with 9 bases fitting TRBD1. This CDR3 has 17 residues. CDR1 is LNHDA, CDR2 SQIVND, per germline (reference sequence). The V gene end was trimmed by 6 bases and the J gene end by 4 bases; junction bases not matched to a gene: 13. The CDR3 is CASREITGGRSNQPQHF. The CDR3 bases are TGTGCCAGTAGGGAAATCACAGGGGGCAGGAGTAATCAGCCCCAGCATTTT. The full variable domain, rest sourced from reference TRBV19 and TRBJ1-5, is DGGITQSPKYLFRKEGQNVTLSCEQNLNHDAMYWYRQDPGQGLRLIYYSQIVNDFQKGDIAEGYSVSREKKESFPLTVTSAQKNPTAFYLCASREITGGRSNQPQHFGDGTRLSIL.

V is TRBV28 and J is TRBJ1-2, with 9 bases that match TRBD1. The CDR3 consists of 19 residues. CDR1 is MDHEN and CDR2 is SYDVKM in the germline V gene. With V trimmed by 2 bases and J by 1 base, 14 bases remained unmatched. In DNA, the CDR3 is TGTGCCAGCAGTTTAAATTTCGGGGACAGGGCCCATCTTAACTATGGCTACACCTTC. Encoded protein: CASSLNFGDRAHLNYGYTF.

The gene calls are TRBV28 and TRBJ2-1, with 13 bases aligning to TRBD2. In germline, CDR1 is MDHEN, CDR2 SYDVKM. The CDR3 extends over 15 amino acids. Trimming at V came to 5 bases and at J to 7 bases, leaving 5 bases not matched to a gene. CDR3 coding DNA: TGTGCCAGCAGTGATGGACTAGCGGGAGTTAATGAGCAGTTCTTC. Translating gives CASSDGLAGVNEQFF.

This clone was counted a single time. This CDR3 reads CASSIRQGSSYEQYF. CDR3 nucleotide sequence: TGTGCCAGTAGTATTAGACAGGGGTCTTCCTACGAGCAGTACTTC. The chain is built from TRBV19 and TRBJ2-7; 8 bases map to TRBD1. Trimming at V came to 3 bases and at J to 1 base, leaving 5 bases not matched to a gene. Per germline, CDR1 LNHDA and CDR2 SQIVND (reference sequence). This CDR3 contains 15 residues.

As DNA, the CDR3 is TGTGCCAGCAGTTTTAGTGTTAACAGGGGGTTCTCCTACGAGCAGTACTTC. Its protein product is CASSFSVNRGFSYEQYF. The V call is TRBV28, the J call TRBJ2-7; TRBD1 agrees at 8 bases. CDR3 length: 17 residues. V lost 3 bases, J lost 0 bases, and 10 bases stayed unmatched. The germline gives CDR1 MDHEN, CDR2 SYDVKM.

J is TRBJ2-1 and V is TRBV12-5, with 13 bases matching TRBD2. The V and J ends lost 8 bases and 6 bases, in that order; junction bases with no gene match: 10. This CDR3 is 16 amino acids long. From germline, CDR1 is LGHNT and CDR2 FRNRAP. The DNA of the CDR3 is TGTGCTAGTACCAATGGACTAGCGGGAGATCGCAATGAGCAGTTCTTC. Its protein is CASTNGLAGDRNEQFF.

The rearrangement uses TRBV21-1 and TRBJ2-3; TRBD2 reflects the table's D call only, with no check against the DNA. TRBV21-1 is a documented pseudogene. The CDR3 has 16 amino acids. The CDR3 is CASSKGTSGSTDTQYF. In nucleotides, the CDR3 is TGTGCCAGCAGCAAAGGTACGAGCGGGAGTACAGATACGCAGTATTTT.

The V gene is TRBV2, the J gene TRBJ2-1, with D possibly matching TRBD2 (6 bases). This CDR3 contains 16 residues. V was trimmed by 2 bases and J by 2 bases, leaving 13 bases between them. The V gene's germline CDR1 is SNHLY and CDR2 FYNNEI. This CDR3 reads CASSEFGTHPYNEQFF. The DNA for the CDR3 is TGTGCCAGCAGTGAATTCGGGACTCATCCCTACAATGAGCAGTTCTTC.

V usage is TRBV7-3 and J usage is TRBJ2-3, with D possibly matching TRBD1 (7 bases). Trimming stripped 2 bases from V and 2 bases from J, with 20 bases between. Germline V gene sequence: CDR1 SGHTA, CDR2 FQGTGA. This CDR3 spans 18 amino acids. In DNA, the CDR3 is TGTGCCAGCAGCTTAGCCGCGGGGAGGACAGGCTACACAGATACGCAGTATTTT. It encodes CASSLAAGRTGYTDTQYF.

The table lists this clone with a count of one. This chain uses TRBV19 with TRBJ2-3; a weak D match, TRBD1 (5 bases). Trimming pared 3 bases from V and 0 bases from J, leaving 7 bases between. CDR1 LNHDA and CDR2 SQIVND come from the germline V gene (reference sequence). This CDR3 is built from 14 residues. The CDR3 coding sequence is TGTGCCAGTAGTATTGGGGCGAGCACAGATACGCAGTATTTT. Translation: CASSIGASTDTQYF.

The chain combines TRBV7-2 with TRBJ2-7; 7 bases align to TRBD2. The V gene's germline CDR1 is SGHTA and CDR2 FQGNSA. V gave up 4 bases and J gave up 2 bases; unmatched junction bases: 8. The CDR3 is 15 residues long. CDR3 DNA: TGTGCCAGCAGCTCCCAAAGCGGGATCACCTACGAGCAGTACTTC. Translation gives CASSSQSGITYEQYF.

V gene TRBV27 combines with J gene TRBJ2-4; weak D call: TRBD2 (6 bases). The CDR3 spans 13 residues. Germline-derived CDR1 and CDR2 are MNHEY and SMNVEV (reference sequence). V was trimmed by 6 bases and J by 8 bases, leaving 14 bases between them. The CDR3 DNA sequence: TGTGCCAGCAGACGGAGGGGAGAGCACATTCAGTACTTC. Translating gives CASRRRGEHIQYF.

This chain joins TRBV29-1 and TRBJ2-3, with D possibly being TRBD2 (5 bases). Per germline, CDR1 SQVTM and CDR2 ANQGSEA. The CDR3 covers 13 residues. The V end lost 4 bases, the J end lost 6 bases, and 14 bases lay between the germline ends. The CDR3 region is CSVAPGIGDTQYF. CDR3 bases: TGCAGCGTTGCCCCCGGGATTGGGGATACGCAGTATTTT.

J is TRBJ1-5 and V is TRBV30; perhaps TRBD1 as D (6 bases). This CDR3 region has 14 residues. V lost 2 bases and J lost 6, with 14 bases in between. From germline, CDR1 is GTSNPN and CDR2 SVGIG (reference sequence). CDR3 in DNA: TGTGCCTGGAGTTTCCAGGGGTTCGGTCAGCCCCAGCATTTT. Translating gives CAWSFQGFGQPQHF.

The DNA of the CDR3 is TGTGCCAGTAGTATAATACTAGCGGGAGACCCAGATACGCAGTATTTT. Translation: CASSIILAGDPDTQYF. This chain links TRBV19 with TRBJ2-3; the match to TRBD2 covers 11 bases. Germline assignment: CDR1 LNHDA and CDR2 SQIVND (reference sequence). Germline trimming cut 2 bases from V and 4 bases from J; bases unmatched to any gene: 5. The CDR3 loop spans 16 amino acids.

The V and J genes are TRBV11-2 and TRBJ2-7; D not resolved. The V end was cut by 1 base, the J end by 1 base, with 8 bases between. The germline V gene has CDR1 SGHAT and CDR2 FQNNGV. This CDR3 contains 14 residues. CDR3 in amino acids: CASSLGGLSYEQYF. CDR3 DNA sequence: TGTGCCAGCAGCTTAGGTGGGCTGTCCTACGAGCAGTACTTC.

Note on this clone: At one end, the junction sequence differs from germline, possibly due to a read error. This chain links TRBV6-1 with TRBJ2-7; possibly TRBD1 for D (5 bases). Germline CDR1 is MNHNS and CDR2 is SASEGT. This CDR3 is built from 15 residues. CDR3 amino acids: CAISFNFRATYEQYF. The CDR3 nucleotides are TGTGCCATCAGTTTTAACTTCAGGGCCACCTACGAGCAGTACTTC.

This clone was detected only once. J is TRBJ2-2 and V is TRBV30; D is perhaps TRBD1 (6 bases). This CDR3 comprises 14 residues. Trimming cost V 3 bases and J 1 base, with 9 bases left between them. Germline CDR1 and CDR2: GTSNPN and SVGIG (reference sequence). CDR3 sequence reads: CAWSATGNTGELFF. The CDR3 region has the DNA TGTGCCTGGAGCGCGACAGGGAACACCGGGGAGCTGTTTTTT.